The source of this TCR beta chain is a study of Graves' ophthalmopathy and Graves' hyperthyroidism. Study context: The collection of peripheral blood took place at initial diagnosis, before any treatment. Whole-study findings and limits: Most thyroid clonotypes expanded beyond 0.001 frequency were also found in blood.

For this clonotype: What it binds is not known.

Per germline, CDR1 SGHNT and CDR2 YENEEA. CDR3 length: 14 residues. Trimming removed 4 bases at V and 7 bases at J, with 13 bases between. Aged 18 to 65, the patients with hyperthyroidism had under 2 months' duration and were newly diagnosed. Exclusion covered patients with other autoimmune diseases or uncontrolled infections (as well as pregnancy or lactation). Amplification targeted the TCR beta CDR3 regions, with RNA transcripts as the source material. Following a first-round RT-PCR that used HTBI primers, a second-round multiplex PCR was carried out. From the multiplex PCR reads, TCRdb called clonotypes with MiXCR, one entry per CDR3 protein. The table records fewer than 650,000 distinct CDR3 sequences, about 20% of them present only once.

The V and J genes are TRBV11-3 and TRBJ2-2; a possible D gene is TRBD2 (6 bases). The sample taken for sequencing was peripheral blood. The receptor comes from a woman younger than 30 with stable Graves' hyperthyroidism. Some clones in this sample may be carry-over from other donors' samples. CDR3 amino acids: CASSSLLAIGELFF. The CDR3 region has the DNA TGTGCCAGCAGCTCCCTTCTAGCGATCGGGGAGCTGTTTTTT.